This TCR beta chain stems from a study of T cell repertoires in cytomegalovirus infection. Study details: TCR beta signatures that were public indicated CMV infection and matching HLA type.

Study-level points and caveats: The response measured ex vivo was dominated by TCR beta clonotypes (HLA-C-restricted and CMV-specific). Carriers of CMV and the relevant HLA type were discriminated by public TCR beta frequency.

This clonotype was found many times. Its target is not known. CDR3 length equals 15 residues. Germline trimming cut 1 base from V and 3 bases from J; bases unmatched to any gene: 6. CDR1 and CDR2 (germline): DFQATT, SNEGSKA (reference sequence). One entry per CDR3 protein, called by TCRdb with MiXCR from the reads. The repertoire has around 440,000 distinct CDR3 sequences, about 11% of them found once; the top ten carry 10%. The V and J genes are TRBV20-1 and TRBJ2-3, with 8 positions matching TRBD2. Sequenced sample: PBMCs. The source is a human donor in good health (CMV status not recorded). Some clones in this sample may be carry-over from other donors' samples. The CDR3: CSARGHSGATDTQYF. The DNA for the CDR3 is TGCAGTGCTAGAGGTCATAGCGGGGCTACAGATACGCAGTATTTT.